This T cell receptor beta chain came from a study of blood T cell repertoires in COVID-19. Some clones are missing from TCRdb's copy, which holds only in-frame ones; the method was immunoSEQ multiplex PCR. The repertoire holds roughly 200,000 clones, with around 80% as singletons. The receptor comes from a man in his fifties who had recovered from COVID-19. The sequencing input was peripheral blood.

The CDR3 DNA is TGCGCCAGCAGCTTTTTACAGGGGCGAGAGACCCAGTACTTC. Its protein is CASSFLQGRETQYF. The chain couples TRBV5-1 to TRBJ2-5; TRBD1 aligns across 7 bases. Trimming cost V 2 bases and J 4 bases; bases outside gene matches: 5. This CDR3 spans 14 amino acids. CDR1 and CDR2 from the germline V gene are SGHRS and YFSETQ.